The subject of this entry is one T cell receptor beta chain. What it binds is not known. These data are taken from a study of CD8+ T cells in alopecia areata. CDR1 MGHDK and CDR2 SYGVNS come from the germline V gene. CDR3 length: 15 amino acids. The J segment lost 6 bases and the V segment lost 4 bases, leaving 12 bases of the junction unmatched. Study conclusions and caveats: Lesional scalp, especially alopecia totalis/universalis, showed higher clonality than normal scalp.

Treatment denoted: oral pan-JAK inhibitor, 5-10 mg twice daily. Researchers gathered lesional scalp punch biopsies and peripheral blood from patients with alopecia areata. Isolated RNA was reverse transcribed into cDNA used as the sequencing template. Sequencing was performed with immunoSEQ multiplex PCR; in TCRdb, only in-frame clones are kept and a portion is missing. The table has some 200,000 clones, around 50% seen once; the top ten hold roughly 12%. This sequence joins TRBV25-1 and TRBJ2-7, with TRBD1 identical over 7 bases. Sequencing was performed on CD8+ T cells sorted from blood, taken at week 24, from a patient treated with tofacitinib. The sequence came from a human donor with alopecia areata. CDR3 loop: CASSGTGELKGEQYF. In DNA form, the CDR3 reads TGTGCCAGCAGTGGAACAGGGGAGTTGAAGGGCGAGCAGTACTTC.